Below, one T cell receptor beta chain is given with its context. Per the original data handling: Amplification of reference gene primers was used by the study to estimate nucleated cell counts. Profiling relied on immunoSEQ multiplex PCR, and the TCRdb table lists in-frame clones only, not all of them. V and J calls and clone size are given by that table; D and trimming were obtained from the DNA. There are more than 12,000 clones in the sample; approximately 80% occur only once, and 14% lies in the top ten. Trimming shortened V by 0 bases and J by 0 bases, and 9 bases separated the two germline ends. The CDR3 totals 15 residues. Looked up from germline, CDR1 is SEHNR and CDR2 is FQNEAQ (reference sequence). This sample stems from a study of blood T cell repertoires in COVID-19. At the level of the study: The United States, Italy and Spain were the sources of the acute and convalescent COVID-19 samples. The cDNA or gDNA used as material had been derived from T cells, B-cell-depleted T cells, or PBMCs.

This chain links TRBV7-9 with TRBJ2-7, with TRBD2 as a possible D gene (5 bases). The source is a human donor in a cohort sampled during active COVID-19. The sample comprised peripheral blood. The CDR3 region is CASSLAGDLSYEQYF. CDR3 coding DNA: TGTGCCAGCAGCTTAGCGGGAGACCTCTCCTACGAGCAGTACTTC.